One TCR beta chain is described in this entry. Produced via immunoSEQ multiplex PCR; TCRdb's table is partial and in-frame only. The table shows under 200,000 clones, with about four fifths occurring only once. The record originates from a study of blood T cell repertoires in COVID-19. The sequence was collected from a man aged 55 to 70 with acute or convalescent COVID-19. Sequenced input: peripheral blood.

CDR3 amino acids: CASSMTWGPNEKLFF. The CDR3, as DNA: TGTGCCAGTAGTATGACCTGGGGGCCTAATGAAAAACTGTTTTTT. The chain recombines TRBV19 with TRBJ1-4; maybe TRBD1 (6 bases). CDR1 and CDR2 (germline): LNHDA, SQIVND (reference sequence). V lost 3 bases and J 3 bases, leaving 11 bases between the germline ends. CDR3 length: 15 amino acids.